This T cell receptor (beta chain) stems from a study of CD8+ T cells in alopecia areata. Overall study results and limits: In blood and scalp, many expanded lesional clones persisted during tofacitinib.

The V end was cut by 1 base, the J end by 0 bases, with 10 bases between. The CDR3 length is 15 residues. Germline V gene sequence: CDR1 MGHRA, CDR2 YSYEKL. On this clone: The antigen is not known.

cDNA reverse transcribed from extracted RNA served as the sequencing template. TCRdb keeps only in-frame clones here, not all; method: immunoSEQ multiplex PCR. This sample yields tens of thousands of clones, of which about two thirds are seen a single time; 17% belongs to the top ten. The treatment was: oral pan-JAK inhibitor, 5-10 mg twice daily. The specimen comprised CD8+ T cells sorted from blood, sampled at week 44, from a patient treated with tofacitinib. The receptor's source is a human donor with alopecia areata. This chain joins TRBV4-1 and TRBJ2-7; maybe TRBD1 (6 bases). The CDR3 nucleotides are TGCGCCAGCAGCCAAGGACAGGCTAACTCCTACGAGCAGTACTTC. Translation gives CASSQGQANSYEQYF.